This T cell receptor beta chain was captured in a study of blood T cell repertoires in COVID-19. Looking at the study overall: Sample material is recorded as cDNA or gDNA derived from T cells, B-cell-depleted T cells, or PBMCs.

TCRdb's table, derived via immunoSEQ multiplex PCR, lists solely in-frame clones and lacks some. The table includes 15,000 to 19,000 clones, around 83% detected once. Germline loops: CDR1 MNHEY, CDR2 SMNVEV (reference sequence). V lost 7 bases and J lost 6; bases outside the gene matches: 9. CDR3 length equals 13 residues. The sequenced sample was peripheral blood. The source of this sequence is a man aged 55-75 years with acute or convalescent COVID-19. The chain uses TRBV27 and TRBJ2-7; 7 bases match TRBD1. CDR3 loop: CASNPTGRSEQYF. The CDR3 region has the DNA TGTGCCAGCAACCCGACAGGGCGATCCGAGCAGTACTTC.